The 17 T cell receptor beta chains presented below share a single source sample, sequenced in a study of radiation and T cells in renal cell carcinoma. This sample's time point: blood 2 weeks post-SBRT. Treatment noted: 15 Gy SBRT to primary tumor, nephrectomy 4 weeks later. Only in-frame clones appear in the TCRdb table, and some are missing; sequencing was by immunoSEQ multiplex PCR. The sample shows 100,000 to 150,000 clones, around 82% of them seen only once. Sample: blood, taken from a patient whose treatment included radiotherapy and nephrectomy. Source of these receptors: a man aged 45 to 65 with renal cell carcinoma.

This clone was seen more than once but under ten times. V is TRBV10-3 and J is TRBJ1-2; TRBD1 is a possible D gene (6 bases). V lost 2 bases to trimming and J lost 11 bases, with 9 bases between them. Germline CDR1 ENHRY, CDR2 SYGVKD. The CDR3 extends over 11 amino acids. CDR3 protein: CAISEGGWYTF. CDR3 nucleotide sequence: TGTGCCATCAGTGAGGGGGGCTGGTACACCTTC.

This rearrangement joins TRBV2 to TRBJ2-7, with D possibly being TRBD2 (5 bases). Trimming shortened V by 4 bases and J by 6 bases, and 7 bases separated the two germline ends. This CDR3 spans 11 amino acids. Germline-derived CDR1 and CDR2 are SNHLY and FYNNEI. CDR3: CASSVRGEQYF. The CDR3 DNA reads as TGTGCCAGCAGTGTCCGGGGCGAGCAGTACTTC.

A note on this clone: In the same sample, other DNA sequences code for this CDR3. CDR3: CASSSPGGQETQYF. In DNA form, the CDR3 reads TGTGCCAGCAGCTCGCCGGGAGGACAAGAGACCCAGTACTTC. The chain couples TRBV7-9 to TRBJ2-5, with TRBD2 matching 7 bases. Germline V CDR1 and CDR2: SEHNR, FQNEAQ (reference sequence). The CDR3 loop spans 14 amino acids. V was clipped by 4 bases and J by 2 bases; unmatched bases: 4. The full variable domain, with the rest looked up from reference TRBV7-9 and TRBJ2-5, is DTGVSQNPRHKITKRGQNVTFRCDPISEHNRLYWYRQTLGQGPEFLTYFQNEAQLEKSRLLSDRFSAERPKGSFSTLEIQRTEQGDSAMYLCASSSPGGQETQYFGPGTRLLVL.

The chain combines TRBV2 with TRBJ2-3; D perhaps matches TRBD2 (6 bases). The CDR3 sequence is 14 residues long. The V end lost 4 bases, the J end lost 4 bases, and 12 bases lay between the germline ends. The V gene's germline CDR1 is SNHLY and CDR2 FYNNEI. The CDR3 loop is CASSVAGRSDTQYF. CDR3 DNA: TGTGCCAGCAGTGTGGCAGGGAGGTCAGATACGCAGTATTTT.

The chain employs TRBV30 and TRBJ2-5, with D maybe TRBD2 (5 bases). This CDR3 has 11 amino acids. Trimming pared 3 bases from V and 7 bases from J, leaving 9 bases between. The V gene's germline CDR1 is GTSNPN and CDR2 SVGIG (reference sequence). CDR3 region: CAWRDLGTQYF. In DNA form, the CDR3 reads TGTGCCTGGAGGGACTTGGGGACCCAGTACTTC.

The CDR3 sequence: CASSYGLAGGANEQFF. The CDR3 nucleotides are TGTGCCAGCAGTTACGGTCTAGCGGGGGGGGCTAATGAGCAGTTCTTC. The chain is built from TRBV6-6 and TRBJ2-1; TRBD2 matches at 12 bases. V shed 2 bases and J 7 bases; nucleotides not matched to a gene: 6. CDR1 and CDR2 from the germline V gene are MNHNY and SVGAGI (reference sequence). This CDR3 region has 16 residues.

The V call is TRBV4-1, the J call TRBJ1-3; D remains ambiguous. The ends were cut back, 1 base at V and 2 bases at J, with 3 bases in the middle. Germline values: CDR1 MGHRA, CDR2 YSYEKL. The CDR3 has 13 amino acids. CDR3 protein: CASSQVAGNTIYF. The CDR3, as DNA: TGCGCCAGCAGCCAAGTCGCTGGAAACACCATATATTTT.

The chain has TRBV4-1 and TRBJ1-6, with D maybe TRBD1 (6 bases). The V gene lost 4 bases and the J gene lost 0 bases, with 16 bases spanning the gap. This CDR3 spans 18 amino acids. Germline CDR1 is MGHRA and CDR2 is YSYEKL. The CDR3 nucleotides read TGCGCCAGCAGCCGGCTCCTAGGGGGGAGCTCCTATAATTCACCCCTCCACTTT. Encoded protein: CASSRLLGGSSYNSPLHF.

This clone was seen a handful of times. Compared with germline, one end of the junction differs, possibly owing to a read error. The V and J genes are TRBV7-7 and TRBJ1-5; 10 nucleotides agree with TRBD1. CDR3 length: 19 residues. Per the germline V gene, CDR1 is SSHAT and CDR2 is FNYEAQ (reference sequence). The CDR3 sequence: CASSPRDRGSVLSNQPQHF. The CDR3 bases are TGTGCTAGCAGCCCACGGGACAGGGGCTCTGTTTTGAGCAATCAGCCCCAGCATTTT.

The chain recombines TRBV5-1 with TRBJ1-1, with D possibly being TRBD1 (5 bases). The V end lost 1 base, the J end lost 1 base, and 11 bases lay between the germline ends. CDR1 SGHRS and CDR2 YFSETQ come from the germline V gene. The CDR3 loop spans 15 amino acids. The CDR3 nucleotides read TGCGCCAGCAGCTTGATGGGGGGGACGAACACTGAAGCTTTCTTT. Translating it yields CASSLMGGTNTEAFF.

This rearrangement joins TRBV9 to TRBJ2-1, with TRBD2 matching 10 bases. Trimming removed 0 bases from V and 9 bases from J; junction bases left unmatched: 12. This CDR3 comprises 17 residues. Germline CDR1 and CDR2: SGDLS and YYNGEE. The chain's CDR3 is CASSVDLAGVRVGEQFF. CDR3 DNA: TGTGCCAGCAGCGTAGATCTAGCGGGAGTAAGAGTAGGTGAGCAGTTCTTC.

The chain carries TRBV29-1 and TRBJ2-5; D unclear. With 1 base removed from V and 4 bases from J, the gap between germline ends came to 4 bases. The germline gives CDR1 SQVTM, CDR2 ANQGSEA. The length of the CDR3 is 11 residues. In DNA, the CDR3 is TGCAGCGTTGAAGTTGGAGAGACCCAGTACTTC. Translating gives CSVEVGETQYF.

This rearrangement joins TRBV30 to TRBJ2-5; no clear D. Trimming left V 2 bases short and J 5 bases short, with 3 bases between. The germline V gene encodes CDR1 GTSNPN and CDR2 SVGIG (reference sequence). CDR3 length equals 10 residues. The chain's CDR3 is CAWSYETQYF. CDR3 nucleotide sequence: TGTGCCTGGAGTTATGAGACCCAGTACTTC.

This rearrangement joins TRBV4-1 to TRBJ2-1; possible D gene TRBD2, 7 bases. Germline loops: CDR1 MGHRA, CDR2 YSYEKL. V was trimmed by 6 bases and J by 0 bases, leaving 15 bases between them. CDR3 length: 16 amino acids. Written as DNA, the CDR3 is TGCGCCAGCAGGACGGGGGGCCTGGGCTCCTACAATGAGCAGTTCTTC. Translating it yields CASRTGGLGSYNEQFF.

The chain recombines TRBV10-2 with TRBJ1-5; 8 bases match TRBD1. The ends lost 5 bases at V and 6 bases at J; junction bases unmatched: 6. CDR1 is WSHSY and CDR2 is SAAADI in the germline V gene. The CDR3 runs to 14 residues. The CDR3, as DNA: TGCGCCAGCAGTCCAACAGGGGGAGTTCAGCCCCAGCATTTT. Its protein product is CASSPTGGVQPQHF.

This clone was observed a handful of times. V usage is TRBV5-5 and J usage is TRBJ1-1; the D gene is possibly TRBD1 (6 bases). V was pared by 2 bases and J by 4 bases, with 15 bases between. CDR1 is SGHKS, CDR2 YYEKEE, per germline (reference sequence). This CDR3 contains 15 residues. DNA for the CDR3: TGTGCCAGCAGCTTAAGCAGGGGAATGAGCACTGAAGCTTTCTTT. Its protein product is CASSLSRGMSTEAFF.

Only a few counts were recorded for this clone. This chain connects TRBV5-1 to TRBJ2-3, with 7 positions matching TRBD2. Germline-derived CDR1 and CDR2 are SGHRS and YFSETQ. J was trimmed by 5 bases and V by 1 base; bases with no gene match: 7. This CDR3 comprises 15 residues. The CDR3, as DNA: TGCGCCAGCAGCTTGTTCAGCGGGAATTTAGATACGCAGTATTTT. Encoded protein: CASSLFSGNLDTQYF.